The next 18 T cell receptor beta chains were all read from a single sample in a study of Ad26.COV2.S vaccination and SARS-CoV-2 variants. Assay used: immunoSEQ multiplex PCR; TCRdb lists only in-frame clones, some missing. The data hold hundreds of thousands of clones, with around 89% observed a single time. Regarding treatment: approximately 18 received Ad26.COV2.S at low or high dose, single or two shots; roughly five received placebo; per-sample allocation not given. Sampling was done on day 63 after the first vaccine or placebo injection. The sequences come from peripheral blood, collected in a trial of Ad26.COV2.S vaccine versus placebo. These TCRs come from a person aged 18-60 years who received the Ad26.COV2.S COVID-19 vaccine or a placebo.

V is TRBV19 and J is TRBJ2-3, with D perhaps matching TRBD1 or TRBD2 (5 bases each). The germline gives CDR1 LNHDA, CDR2 SQIVND (reference sequence). This CDR3 is 15 amino acids long. Trimming removed 6 bases at V and 6 bases at J, with 19 bases between. The CDR3 DNA reads TGTGCCAGTAGCCGACGGGACGCAACCGGGGATACGCAGTATTTT. This encodes CASSRRDATGDTQYF. Drawing the rest from reference TRBV19 and TRBJ2-3, the complete variable domain is DGGITQSPKYLFRKEGQNVTLSCEQNLNHDAMYWYRQDPGQGLRLIYYSQIVNDFQKGDIAEGYSVSREKKESFPLTVTSAQKNPTAFYLCASSRRDATGDTQYFGPGTRLTVL.

V gene TRBV7-6 combines with J gene TRBJ2-2, with TRBD1 matching 9 bases. Germline CDR1 is SGHVS and CDR2 is FNYEAQ. J was trimmed by 0 bases and V by 4 bases; bases with no gene match: 6. The CDR3 is made up of 17 amino acids. This CDR3 is CASSSRDRDANTGELFF. The CDR3 bases are TGTGCCAGCAGCTCCCGGGACAGGGATGCGAACACCGGGGAGCTGTTTTTT. The entire variable domain, with the rest obtained from reference TRBV7-6 and TRBJ2-2, is as follows: GAGVSQSPRYKVTKRGQDVALRCDPISGHVSLYWYRQALGQGPEFLTYFNYEAQQDKSGLPNDRFSAERPEGSISTLTIQRTEQRDSAMYRCASSSRDRDANTGELFFGEGSRLTVL.

This clone was counted a few times. This chain uses TRBV7-6 with TRBJ2-6, with D tentatively TRBD2 (6 bases). Germline-derived CDR1 and CDR2 are SGHVS and FNYEAQ. With 2 bases removed from V and 1 base from J, the gap between germline ends came to 6 bases. This CDR3 is 15 amino acids long. CDR3 bases: TGTGCCAGCAGCTTACGGGGGTCTGGGGCCAACGTCCTGACTTTC. This gives the protein CASSLRGSGANVLTF.

V is TRBV10-2 and J is TRBJ2-1; D is possibly TRBD2 (5 bases). In germline, CDR1 is WSHSY, CDR2 SAAADI. The CDR3 runs 13 residues. The V end was cut by 2 bases, the J end by 8 bases, with 10 bases between. This CDR3 reads CASSEPGNDEQFF. CDR3 nucleotides: TGCGCCAGCAGTGAGCCCGGGAACGATGAGCAGTTCTTC.

The chain joins TRBV2 to TRBJ2-1; a weak D match, TRBD2 (5 bases). In germline, CDR1 is SNHLY, CDR2 FYNNEI. Trimming removed 6 bases from V and 9 bases from J, with 9 bases in between. The CDR3 runs to 11 residues. The CDR3 DNA is TGTGCCAGCAGGGGAGCCGCTGAGCAGTTCTTC. Translating gives CASRGAAEQFF.

Only a few counts were recorded for this clone. The V gene is TRBV5-6, the J gene TRBJ1-5; the D is unclear. V lost 1 base, J lost 3 bases, and 2 bases lay in between. The CDR3 is 12 residues long. Germline-derived CDR1 and CDR2 are SGHDT and YYEEEE. This CDR3 reads CASSLINQPQHF. CDR3 nucleotide sequence: TGTGCCAGCAGCTTGATCAATCAGCCCCAGCATTTT.

This clone was counted a single time. The chain is built from TRBV15 and TRBJ1-1; D remains unclear. Trimming cost V 5 bases and J 0 bases, with 7 bases left between them. Germline V CDR1 and CDR2: LNHNV, YYDKDF (reference sequence). The CDR3 length is 13 residues. The CDR3 is CATSPTMNTEAFF. In nucleotides, the CDR3 is TGTGCCACCAGCCCTACGATGAACACTGAAGCTTTCTTT.

V is TRBV19 and J is TRBJ2-7; 10 bases are shared with TRBD1. In germline, CDR1 is LNHDA, CDR2 SQIVND (reference sequence). Trimming cost V 5 bases and J 4 bases; bases outside gene matches: 5. The CDR3 has 14 amino acids. CDR3 DNA sequence: TGTGCCAGTAGTCTCCGGGACAGGGGTTACGAGCAGTACTTC. This gives the protein CASSLRDRGYEQYF.

This clone was detected only a few times. The chain links TRBV18 to TRBJ1-1, with D perhaps matching TRBD1 (6 bases). Germline values: CDR1 KGHSH, CDR2 LQKENI. The CDR3 spans 14 residues. The V end was cut by 6 bases, the J end by 3 bases, with 14 bases between. The CDR3 sequence is CASSRDEGDTEAFF. The CDR3 bases are TGTGCCAGCTCCCGAGACGAGGGGGACACTGAAGCTTTCTTT. Complete variable domain (other parts from reference TRBV18 and TRBJ1-1): NAGVMQNPRHLVRRRGQEARLRCSPMKGHSHVYWYRQLPEEGLKFMVYLQKENIIDESGMPKERFSAEFPKEGPSILRIQQVVRGDSAAYFCASSRDEGDTEAFFGQGTRLTVV.

V and J are TRBV27 and TRBJ2-5, with 8 bases aligning to TRBD2. Germline V gene sequence: CDR1 MNHEY, CDR2 SMNVEV (reference sequence). The V gene end was trimmed by 4 bases and the J gene end by 5 bases; junction bases not matched to a gene: 9. This CDR3 contains 15 residues. This chain's CDR3 is CASSWRGGGMETQYF. In DNA form, the CDR3 reads TGTGCCAGCAGTTGGCGCGGCGGGGGGATGGAGACCCAGTACTTC.

This clone was detected only once. V usage is TRBV3-1 (or the pseudogene TRBV3-2) and J usage is TRBJ2-7; D uncertain. The CDR3 is 13 amino acids. Trimming removed 3 bases at V and 2 bases at J, with 8 bases between. Germline lookup yields CDR1 LGHDT and CDR2 YNNKEL (reference sequence). The CDR3 loop is CASSQGYAYEQYF. The CDR3 region has the DNA TGTGCCAGCAGCCAGGGGTATGCCTACGAGCAGTACTTC.

The chain has TRBV4-3 and TRBJ1-2; 8 nucleotides agree with TRBD1. V was clipped by 3 bases and J by 4 bases; unmatched bases: 10. CDR3 length: 16 residues. Germline V gene sequence: CDR1 LGHNA, CDR2 YSLEER. The CDR3 sequence is CASSHGQGLNPYGYTF. CDR3 sequence (DNA): TGCGCCAGCAGCCACGGACAGGGACTGAACCCCTATGGCTACACCTTC.

This rearrangement joins TRBV6-5 to TRBJ1-6; D may be TRBD1 (6 bases). From germline, CDR1 is MNHEY and CDR2 SVGAGI. CDR3 length equals 14 residues. Trimming removed 2 bases from V and 7 bases from J, with 9 bases in between. Here the CDR3 DNA reads TGTGCCAGCAGTTACGACAGGTTCAATTCACCCCTCCACTTT. Protein sequence: CASSYDRFNSPLHF.

The V call is TRBV6-5, the J call TRBJ2-2; D perhaps matches TRBD1 (6 bases). Trimming pared 6 bases from V and 4 bases from J, leaving 15 bases between. The CDR3 spans 15 residues. Germline CDR1 MNHEY, CDR2 SVGAGI. In DNA, the CDR3 is TGTGCCAGCAGAACAGGGAGTGGCTTCACCGGGGAGCTGTTTTTT. Its translation is CASRTGSGFTGELFF.

This clone was seen many times. The V gene is TRBV28, the J gene TRBJ1-2; the D is unclear. Germline V gives CDR1 MDHEN, CDR2 SYDVKM. The CDR3 extends over 15 amino acids. V gave up 1 base and J gave up 3 bases, with 12 bases separating them. This CDR3 reads CASSLFPGIDYGYTF. CDR3 in DNA: TGTGCCAGCAGTTTATTTCCTGGGATCGACTATGGCTACACCTTC.

The V gene is TRBV5-5, the J gene TRBJ2-7, with 7 positions matching TRBD1. The CDR3 consists of 16 residues. J gave up 4 bases and V 4 bases, and 14 bases lay outside the gene matches. Germline V gene data show CDR1 as SGHKS and CDR2 as YYEKEE (reference sequence). CDR3 region: CASSLGRQGVKYEQYF. CDR3 DNA: TGTGCCAGCAGCCTCGGGCGGCAGGGGGTAAAATACGAGCAGTACTTC.

This clone has only a few counts. The gene calls are TRBV6-6 and TRBJ1-6; D uncertain. Germline CDR1 reads MNHNY; CDR2 reads SVGAGI (reference sequence). The CDR3 is made up of 14 amino acids. V lost 2 bases to trimming and J lost 7 bases, with 9 bases between them. The CDR3 DNA reads TGTGCCAGCAGTTACGGAGGAACCAATTCACCCCTCCACTTT. Translation: CASSYGGTNSPLHF.

The gene calls are TRBV11-2 and TRBJ2-5; D is possibly TRBD2 (6 bases). Germline V gene lookup returns CDR1 SGHAT and CDR2 FQNNGV. Trimming shortened V by 1 base and J by 3 bases, and 12 bases separated the two germline ends. CDR3 length equals 15 residues. As DNA, the CDR3 is TGTGCCAGCAGCTTAGGCGGGGTTGAAGAAGAGACCCAGTACTTC. Translated: CASSLGGVEEETQYF.